A selection of T cell receptor beta chains follows, all from one sample in a study of blood T cell repertoires in COVID-19. TCRdb's copy holds only in-frame clones and misses some; the assay was immunoSEQ multiplex PCR. The sample lists nearly 200,000 clones, approximately 84% occurring once. The specimen sequenced was PBMCs or T cells enriched from blood (not recorded which). The source is a man aged 35-49 years who had recovered from COVID-19. Both conserved end residues are part of each CDR3. D genes are given only for firm matches. The size field is filled for only some rows; it gives once, few, many or a size class.

d_gene: .; j_gene: TRBJ1-1; v_gene: TRBV9; len: 15; abundance: .; CDR3aa: CASSVEGGSNTEAFF; CDR3nt: TGTGCCAGCAGCGTAGAAGGAGGTTCTAACACTGAAGCTTTCTTT
d_gene: .; j_gene: TRBJ2-7; v_gene: TRBV6-1; len: 15; abundance: .; CDR3aa: CASSETGRKVYEQYF; CDR3nt: TGTGCCAGCAGTGAAACCGGGAGAAAGGTCTACGAGCAGTACTTC
d_gene: TRBD1; j_gene: TRBJ2-7; v_gene: TRBV10-3; len: 16; abundance: .; CDR3aa: CAISERGRRGYYEQYF; CDR3nt: TGTGCCATCAGTGAGAGGGGGCGCCGCGGCTACTACGAGCAGTACTTC
d_gene: TRBD1; j_gene: TRBJ2-7; v_gene: TRBV28; len: 14; abundance: .; CDR3aa: CASTSEGAIYEQYF; CDR3nt: TGTGCCAGCACCTCAGAGGGGGCCATCTACGAGCAGTACTTC
d_gene: .; j_gene: TRBJ1-3; v_gene: TRBV19; len: 15; abundance: .; CDR3aa: CASSSQESSGNTIYF; CDR3nt: TGTGCCAGTAGTTCACAGGAGAGCTCTGGAAACACCATATATTTT
d_gene: TRBD2; j_gene: TRBJ2-5; v_gene: TRBV7-2; len: 14; abundance: .; CDR3aa: CASSLIRRGETQYF; CDR3nt: TGTGCCAGCAGCTTAATCCGGCGGGGGGAGACCCAGTACTTC
d_gene: .; j_gene: TRBJ2-5; v_gene: TRBV5-1; len: 14; abundance: .; CDR3aa: CASSPAAGKETQYF; CDR3nt: TGCGCCAGCAGCCCTGCGGCGGGGAAAGAGACCCAGTACTTC
d_gene: .; j_gene: TRBJ1-5; v_gene: TRBV12-2; len: 17; abundance: few; CDR3aa: CASRLGSDREFCQPQHF; CDR3nt: TGTGCAAGTCGCTTAGGCAGCGACAGGGAGTTTTGTCAGCCCCAGCATTTT
d_gene: TRBD2; j_gene: TRBJ2-3; v_gene: TRBV3-1/TRBV3-2; len: 17; abundance: .; CDR3aa: CASSQGRLAGSTDTQYF; CDR3nt: TGTGCCAGCAGCCAAGGGCGACTAGCGGGGAGCACAGATACGCAGTATTTT
d_gene: TRBD1; j_gene: TRBJ1-1; v_gene: TRBV18; len: 15; abundance: .; CDR3aa: CASSPGTATNTEAFF; CDR3nt: TGTGCCAGCTCACCAGGGACAGCAACGAACACTGAAGCTTTCTTT
d_gene: .; j_gene: TRBJ1-1; v_gene: TRBV30; len: 13; abundance: .; CDR3aa: CAWSDGVNTEAFF; CDR3nt: TGTGCCTGGAGCGACGGGGTGAACACTGAAGCTTTCTTT
d_gene: .; j_gene: TRBJ1-1; v_gene: TRBV7-9; len: 16; abundance: .; CDR3aa: CASSPRIGAPNTEAFF; CDR3nt: TGTGCCAGCAGCCCAAGGATTGGGGCCCCGAACACTGAAGCTTTCTTT
d_gene: .; j_gene: TRBJ1-5; v_gene: TRBV24-1; len: 16; abundance: .; CDR3aa: CATSDFPEGDEQPQHF; CDR3nt: TGTGCCACCAGTGATTTCCCGGAAGGGGATGAACAGCCCCAGCATTTT
d_gene: TRBD2; j_gene: TRBJ2-7; v_gene: TRBV5-1; len: 17; abundance: .; CDR3aa: CASSKNGLAGGSYEQYF; CDR3nt: TGCGCCAGCAGCAAAAACGGACTAGCGGGGGGTTCCTACGAGCAGTACTTC
d_gene: TRBD1; j_gene: TRBJ2-7; v_gene: TRBV28; len: 15; abundance: .; CDR3aa: CASSGRRDSLDVQYF; CDR3nt: TGTGCCAGCAGTGGCCGTCGGGACAGCTTAGATGTGCAGTACTTC
d_gene: TRBD1; j_gene: TRBJ1-6; v_gene: TRBV10-1; len: 15; abundance: .; CDR3aa: CASKGAGGLNSPLHF; CDR3nt: TGCGCCAGCAAGGGGGCAGGGGGATTGAATTCACCCCTCCACTTT
d_gene: TRBD2; j_gene: TRBJ2-1; v_gene: TRBV11-3; len: 19; abundance: .; CDR3aa: CASSLSGTSGGPGSNEQFF; CDR3nt: TGTGCCAGCAGCCTCTCAGGGACTAGCGGGGGCCCTGGATCCAATGAGCAGTTCTTC
d_gene: TRBD1; j_gene: TRBJ2-5; v_gene: TRBV5-4; len: 13; abundance: .; CDR3aa: CASSLTGGETQYF; CDR3nt: TGTGCCAGCAGCTTGACAGGGGGAGAGACCCAGTACTTC
d_gene: TRBD1; j_gene: TRBJ1-2; v_gene: TRBV7-8; len: 17; abundance: .; CDR3aa: CASSLGTGTGLDYGYTF; CDR3nt: TGTGCCAGCAGCCTCGGGACAGGGACAGGGCTCGACTATGGCTACACCTTC
d_gene: .; j_gene: TRBJ2-7; v_gene: TRBV6-6; len: 17; abundance: .; CDR3aa: CASSPKGRGRGAYEQYF; CDR3nt: TGTGCCAGCAGTCCTAAGGGCAGGGGACGGGGAGCCTACGAGCAGTACTTC
d_gene: TRBD1; j_gene: TRBJ1-3; v_gene: TRBV5-1; len: 15; abundance: .; CDR3aa: CASSSFDRAGNTIYF; CDR3nt: TGCGCCAGCAGCTCTTTTGACAGGGCGGGAAACACCATATATTTT
d_gene: TRBD2; j_gene: TRBJ2-3; v_gene: TRBV20-1; len: 14; abundance: .; CDR3aa: CSASYTSGTDTQYF; CDR3nt: TGCAGTGCTAGTTATACTAGCGGGACAGATACGCAGTATTTT
d_gene: TRBD1; j_gene: TRBJ1-6; v_gene: TRBV18; len: 18; abundance: .; CDR3aa: CASSRPGQGASGSSPLHF; CDR3nt: TGTGCCAGCTCACGCCCGGGACAGGGGGCGTCGGGTAGTTCACCCCTCCACTTT
d_gene: .; j_gene: TRBJ2-1; v_gene: TRBV7-8; len: 16; abundance: .; CDR3aa: CASTSVDSSSYNEQFF; CDR3nt: TGTGCCAGCACCAGCGTAGACAGCAGCTCCTACAATGAGCAGTTCTTC